This TCR beta chain was sequenced for a study of T cell changes during pregnancy in multiple sclerosis. Repertoires were generated with immunoSEQ multiplex PCR, while TCRdb's copy carries only in-frame clones and drops some. Among 95,000 to 100,000 clones listed, 80% to 95% were seen once. The V gene end was trimmed by 3 bases and the J gene end by 1 base; junction bases not matched to a gene: 11. The CDR3 spans 17 residues. Germline V lookup: CDR1 SGHRS, CDR2 YFSETQ. The clonotype comes from a female donor with multiple sclerosis, enrolled in a pregnancy study. The genes are TRBV5-1 and TRBJ2-5; 8 nucleotides line up with TRBD2. Sequencing used peripheral blood, obtained in the second trimester of pregnancy. The CDR3 sequence is CASSSPSREGVQETQYF. The CDR3 coding sequence is TGCGCCAGCAGCTCCCCCAGCCGGGAGGGAGTCCAAGAGACCCAGTACTTC.